Listed here are 17 T cell receptor beta chains from one sample, sequenced in a study of T cell changes during pregnancy in multiple sclerosis. Data came from immunoSEQ multiplex PCR; TCRdb stores just in-frame clones and leaves some out. The sample records 74,000 or so clones, roughly 92% being singletons. The specimen was CD4+ T cells from peripheral blood mononuclear cells, collected before pregnancy. All receptors come from a female donor with multiple sclerosis, enrolled in a pregnancy study.

V and J are TRBV7-2 and TRBJ1-2; a weak D match, TRBD1 (6 bases). Germline V gene data show CDR1 as SGHTA and CDR2 as FQGNSA. This CDR3 spans 15 amino acids. V was shortened by 1 base and J by 7 bases, with 16 bases between the two germline ends. CDR3 in amino acids: CASSLDYRDMGGYTF. The CDR3 DNA is TGTGCCAGCAGCTTAGACTACAGGGACATGGGTGGCTACACCTTC.

The chain joins TRBV5-4 to TRBJ2-7; TRBD2 aligns across 7 bases. The CDR3 is made up of 14 amino acids. V lost 9 bases and J lost 6; bases outside the gene matches: 15. Germline-derived CDR1 and CDR2 are SGHNT and YYREEE (reference sequence). CDR3 sequence reads: CATRRGRGEGEQYF. CDR3 DNA sequence: TGTGCCACCCGCCGTGGGAGGGGCGAAGGCGAGCAGTACTTC.

The table lists this clone with a few counts. The genes are TRBV29-1 and TRBJ1-1; TRBD1 is a possible D gene (5 bases). V was clipped by 4 bases and J by 3 bases, with 9 bases between them. This CDR3 spans 12 amino acids. The germline gives CDR1 SQVTM, CDR2 ANQGSEA. The CDR3 loop is CSVGQGYTEAFF. The CDR3, as DNA: TGCAGCGTTGGTCAGGGTTACACTGAAGCTTTCTTT.

This chain joins TRBV18 and TRBJ2-5; a possible D gene is TRBD1 (5 bases). Germline V gene data show CDR1 as KGHSH and CDR2 as LQKENI. With 2 bases removed from V and 1 base from J, the gap between germline ends came to 11 bases. CDR3 length: 15 residues. The CDR3 DNA is TGTGCCAGCTCACCAATAACAGGCGGCCAAGAGACCCAGTACTTC. Translating it yields CASSPITGGQETQYF.

The chain uses TRBV19 and TRBJ2-7; TRBD1 might be the D (6 bases). CDR3 length: 14 amino acids. Per the germline V gene, CDR1 is LNHDA and CDR2 is SQIVND (reference sequence). The V end was cut by 3 bases, the J end by 2 bases, with 11 bases between. CDR3 sequence (DNA): TGTGCCAGTAGTATGGAACAGGGAGCCTACGAGCAGTACTTC. Residues: CASSMEQGAYEQYF.

The chain has TRBV23-1 and TRBJ2-1, with D perhaps TRBD1 (6 bases). TRBV23-1 is an open reading frame whose function is uncertain. V lost 0 bases and J 6 bases, leaving 18 bases between the germline ends. The CDR3 runs 17 residues. DNA for the CDR3: TGCGCCAGCAGTCAATCGGGATACAGGGTCGTCGGCAATGAGCAGTTCTTC. Protein product: CASSQSGYRVVGNEQFF.

Remarks on this clone: At one end the junction does not follow the germline gene, possibly because of a read error. The chain employs TRBV25-1 and TRBJ1-1; no reliable D call. The germline V gene has CDR1 MGHDK and CDR2 SYGVNS. The CDR3 runs to 12 residues. Written as DNA, the CDR3 is TGTGCCAGCAGTGAATTACGCGGAACCTCTCTCTTT. Its protein product is CASSELRGTSLF.

This clone was recorded only once. The chain employs TRBV5-1 and TRBJ1-2; 9 nucleotides line up with TRBD1. CDR3 length: 15 residues. V lost 4 bases to trimming and J lost 5 bases; unmatched junction nucleotides: 9. The V gene's germline CDR1 is SGHRS and CDR2 YFSETQ. The CDR3 protein is CASSVRQGDQYGYTF. The CDR3 DNA reads TGCGCCAGCAGCGTGAGACAGGGGGACCAATATGGCTACACCTTC.

This chain joins TRBV2 and TRBJ2-2; 7 bases fit TRBD2. J gave up 2 bases and V 5 bases, and 8 bases lay outside the gene matches. The CDR3 is 16 amino acids. Germline loops: CDR1 SNHLY, CDR2 FYNNEI. The CDR3 bases are TGTGCCAGCAGTCGTCGACGGGGGGTCAACACCGGGGAGCTGTTTTTT. Translating it yields CASSRRRGVNTGELFF. Looking up the rest from reference TRBV2 and TRBJ2-2 gives the full variable domain: EPEVTQTPSHQVTQMGQEVILRCVPISNHLYFYWYRQILGQKVEFLVSFYNNEISEKSEIFDDQFSVERPDGSNFTLKIRSTKLEDSAMYFCASSRRRGVNTGELFFGEGSRLTVL.

V gene TRBV20-1 combines with J gene TRBJ2-7, with D uncertain. With 0 bases removed from V and 6 bases from J, the gap between germline ends came to 6 bases. CDR3 size: 11 residues. CDR1 is DFQATT, CDR2 SNEGSKA, per germline (reference sequence). The DNA of the CDR3 is TGCAGTGCTAGAGATATCCCCGAGCAGTACTTC. It yields the protein CSARDIPEQYF.

The chain employs TRBV30 and TRBJ2-5; D is perhaps TRBD1 (6 bases). The CDR3 spans 13 residues. V lost 5 bases, J lost 2 bases, and 12 bases lay in between. Germline values: CDR1 GTSNPN, CDR2 SVGIG (reference sequence). The CDR3 coding sequence is TGTGCCTGGTCGACAGGATTACAAGAGACCCAGTACTTC. Protein product: CAWSTGLQETQYF.

The chain recombines TRBV27 with TRBJ2-7, with D unresolved. The CDR3 loop spans 16 amino acids. The ends were cut back, 3 bases at V and 3 bases at J, with 18 bases in the middle. Germline V CDR1 and CDR2: MNHEY, SMNVEV (reference sequence). CDR3 coding DNA: TGTGCCAGCAGTTTTGAGGTCGGCGGAGCCCGCTACGAGCAGTACTTC. It is translated as CASSFEVGGARYEQYF.

The J gene is TRBJ2-1, the V gene TRBV18; 13 bases align to TRBD2. The ends lost 6 bases at V and 0 bases at J; junction bases unmatched: 5. Germline values: CDR1 KGHSH, CDR2 LQKENI. This CDR3 contains 17 residues. This chain's CDR3 is CASSLTSGGSSYNEQFF. The CDR3 DNA follows: TGTGCCAGCTCTCTGACTAGCGGGGGGAGCTCCTACAATGAGCAGTTCTTC.

The V call is TRBV6-6, the J call TRBJ1-1; D gene unclear. The germline gives CDR1 MNHNY, CDR2 SVGAGI (reference sequence). V lost 6 bases and J 11 bases, leaving 13 bases between the germline ends. The CDR3 is 11 residues long. The CDR3 DNA sequence: TGTGCCAGCAGCTCTCAGGATGAGGCTTTCTTT. As protein: CASSSQDEAFF.

The chain carries TRBV6-5 and TRBJ2-5; 7 bases align to TRBD1. After removal of 2 bases from V and 7 bases from J, the junction contained 13 bases not matched to a gene. The CDR3 runs 16 residues. CDR1 and CDR2 (germline): MNHEY, SVGAGI. The CDR3 loop reads CASSYALGEGAWTQYF. CDR3 sequence (DNA): TGTGCCAGCAGTTACGCTCTTGGTGAGGGGGCCTGGACCCAGTACTTC.

The chain joins TRBV5-3 to TRBJ1-2; D remains ambiguous. TRBV5-3 is noted as an ORF with a role that remains uncertain. V lost 0 bases and J lost 0, with 12 bases in between. The CDR3 length is 16 residues. This chain's CDR3 is CARSLDMGETNYGYTF. Here the CDR3 DNA reads TGTGCCAGAAGCTTGGATATGGGAGAGACTAACTATGGCTACACCTTC.

The J gene is TRBJ1-5, the V gene TRBV27; 10 bases fit TRBD1. This CDR3 contains 18 residues. With 3 bases clipped from V and 0 bases from J, the junction kept 8 bases outside the gene matches. Germline lookup yields CDR1 MNHEY and CDR2 SMNVEV (reference sequence). CDR3 coding DNA: TGTGCCAGCAGTTTGCGACAGGGGGCCCCATATAGCAATCAGCCCCAGCATTTT. Translated, it gives CASSLRQGAPYSNQPQHF.